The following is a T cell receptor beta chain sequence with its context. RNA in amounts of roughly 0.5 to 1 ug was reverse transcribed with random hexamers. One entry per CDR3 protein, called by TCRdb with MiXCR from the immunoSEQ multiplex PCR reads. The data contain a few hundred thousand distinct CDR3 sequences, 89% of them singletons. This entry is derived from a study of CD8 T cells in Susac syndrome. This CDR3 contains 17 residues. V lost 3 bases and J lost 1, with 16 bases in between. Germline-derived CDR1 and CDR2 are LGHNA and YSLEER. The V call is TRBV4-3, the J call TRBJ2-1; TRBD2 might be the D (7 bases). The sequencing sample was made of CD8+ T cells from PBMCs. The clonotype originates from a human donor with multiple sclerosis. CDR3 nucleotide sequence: TGCGCCAGCAGCCAGCACCTAGGGGGGGGGTCCTACAATGAGCAGTTCTTC. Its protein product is CASSQHLGGGSYNEQFF.